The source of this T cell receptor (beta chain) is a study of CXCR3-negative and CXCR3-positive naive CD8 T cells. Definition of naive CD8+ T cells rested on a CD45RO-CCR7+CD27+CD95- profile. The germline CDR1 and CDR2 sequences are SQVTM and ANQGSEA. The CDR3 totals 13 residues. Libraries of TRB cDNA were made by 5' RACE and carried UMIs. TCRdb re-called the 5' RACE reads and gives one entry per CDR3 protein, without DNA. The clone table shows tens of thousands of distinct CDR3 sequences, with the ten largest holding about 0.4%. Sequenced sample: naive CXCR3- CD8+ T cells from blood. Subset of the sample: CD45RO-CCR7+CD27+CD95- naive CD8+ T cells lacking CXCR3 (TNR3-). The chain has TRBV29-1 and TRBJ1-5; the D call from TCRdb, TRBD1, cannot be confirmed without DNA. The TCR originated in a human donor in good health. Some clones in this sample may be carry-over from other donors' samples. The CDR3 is CSVTTGGVQPQHF.